Included here is one T cell receptor beta chain sequence, with context. Clones were sequenced by immunoSEQ multiplex PCR, and TCRdb holds only the in-frame ones, with some missing. This table has more than 400,000 clones, over 80% appearing once. Per the germline V gene, CDR1 is LNHDA and CDR2 is SQIVND (reference sequence). The CDR3 is 13 residues long. Trimming shortened V by 2 bases and J by 8 bases, and 12 bases separated the two germline ends. The sample originates from a study of Ad26.COV2.S vaccination and SARS-CoV-2 variants. Study context: Ad26.COV2.S, an intramuscular injection, was given once or twice 56 days apart.

Treatment specified: approximately 18 received Ad26.COV2.S at low or high dose, single or two shots; about five received placebo; per-sample allocation not given. Day 63 after the first injection of vaccine or placebo was the sampling time. Aged 18-55 years, donor was enrolled in Boston in about 2020. The receptor's source is a person aged 18-60 years who received the Ad26.COV2.S COVID-19 vaccine or a placebo. Here the sequenced sample was peripheral blood, taken in a trial of Ad26.COV2.S vaccine versus placebo. The V call is TRBV19, the J call TRBJ1-2, with unresolved D. The CDR3: CASSIFRVGGYTF. For the CDR3, the DNA is TGTGCCAGTAGTATATTTAGGGTTGGCGGCTACACCTTC. The entire variable domain, with the rest obtained from reference TRBV19 and TRBJ1-2, is as follows: DGGITQSPKYLFRKEGQNVTLSCEQNLNHDAMYWYRQDPGQGLRLIYYSQIVNDFQKGDIAEGYSVSREKKESFPLTVTSAQKNPTAFYLCASSIFRVGGYTFGSGTRLTVV.